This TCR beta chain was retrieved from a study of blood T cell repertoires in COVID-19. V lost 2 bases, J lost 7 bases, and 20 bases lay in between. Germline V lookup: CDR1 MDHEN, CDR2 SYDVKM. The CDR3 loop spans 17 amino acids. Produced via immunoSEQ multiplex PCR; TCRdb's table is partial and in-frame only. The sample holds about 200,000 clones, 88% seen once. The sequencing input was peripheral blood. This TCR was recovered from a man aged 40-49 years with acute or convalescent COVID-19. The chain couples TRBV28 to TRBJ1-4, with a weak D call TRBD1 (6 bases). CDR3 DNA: TGTGCCAGCAGTTTAATCACCCTCAATCGGGGGGCTGAAAAACTGTTTTTT. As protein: CASSLITLNRGAEKLFF.